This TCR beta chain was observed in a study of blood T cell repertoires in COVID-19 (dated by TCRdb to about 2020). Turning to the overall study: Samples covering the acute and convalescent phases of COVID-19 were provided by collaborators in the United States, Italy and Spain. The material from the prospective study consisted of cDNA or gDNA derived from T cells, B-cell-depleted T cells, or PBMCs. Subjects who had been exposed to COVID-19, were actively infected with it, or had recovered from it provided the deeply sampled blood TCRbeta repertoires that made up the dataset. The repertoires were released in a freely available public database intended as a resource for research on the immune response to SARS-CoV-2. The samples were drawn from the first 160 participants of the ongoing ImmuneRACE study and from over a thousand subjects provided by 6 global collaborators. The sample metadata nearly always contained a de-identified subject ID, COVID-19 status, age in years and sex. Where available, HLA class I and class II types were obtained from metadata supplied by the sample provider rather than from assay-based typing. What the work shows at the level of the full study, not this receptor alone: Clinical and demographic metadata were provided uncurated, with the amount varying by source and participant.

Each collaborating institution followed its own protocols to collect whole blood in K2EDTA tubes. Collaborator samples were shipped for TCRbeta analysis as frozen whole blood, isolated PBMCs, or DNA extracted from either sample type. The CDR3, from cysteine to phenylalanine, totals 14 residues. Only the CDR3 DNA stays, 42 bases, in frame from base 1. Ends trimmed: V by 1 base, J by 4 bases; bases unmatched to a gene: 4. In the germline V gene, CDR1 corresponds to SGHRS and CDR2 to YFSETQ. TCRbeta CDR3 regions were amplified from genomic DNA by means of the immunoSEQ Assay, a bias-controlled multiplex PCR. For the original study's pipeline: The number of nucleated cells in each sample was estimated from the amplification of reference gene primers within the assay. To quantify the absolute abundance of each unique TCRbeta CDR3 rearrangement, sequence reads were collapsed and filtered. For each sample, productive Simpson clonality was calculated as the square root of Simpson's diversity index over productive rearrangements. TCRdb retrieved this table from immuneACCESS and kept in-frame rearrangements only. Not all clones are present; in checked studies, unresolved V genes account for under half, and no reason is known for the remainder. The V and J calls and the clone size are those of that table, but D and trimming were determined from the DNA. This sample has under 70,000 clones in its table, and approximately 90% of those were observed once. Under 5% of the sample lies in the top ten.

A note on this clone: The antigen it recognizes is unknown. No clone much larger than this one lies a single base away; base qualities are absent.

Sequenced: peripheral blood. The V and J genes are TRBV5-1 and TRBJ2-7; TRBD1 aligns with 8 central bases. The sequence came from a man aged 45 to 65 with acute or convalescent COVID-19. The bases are TGCGCCAGCAGCTTGCAGGACAGGGCGTACGAGCAGTACTTC. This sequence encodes CASSLQDRAYEQYF.